This entry lists 21 T cell receptor beta chains sequenced from one sample in a study of CD8+ T cells in alopecia areata. Extraction and reverse transcription of RNA yielded cDNA as the sequencing template. Profiling relied on immunoSEQ multiplex PCR, and the TCRdb table lists in-frame clones only, not all of them. The sample carries around 150,000 clones, about three fifths recorded once. Specimen: CD4+ T cells sorted from blood. The receptors were sampled from a human donor in good health.

This clone was seen many times. J is TRBJ2-2 and V is TRBV5-6; 8 positions agree with TRBD2. This CDR3 is 15 amino acids long. CDR1 is SGHDT and CDR2 is YYEEEE in the germline V gene. The V gene end was trimmed by 4 bases and the J gene end by 5 bases; junction bases not matched to a gene: 7. CDR3 coding DNA: TGTGCCAGCAGCATGGGACTAGATGGGACCGGGGAGCTGTTTTTT. Translated, it gives CASSMGLDGTGELFF.

V gene TRBV29-1 combines with J gene TRBJ1-5, with D maybe TRBD1 (5 bases). In germline, CDR1 is SQVTM, CDR2 ANQGSEA. The CDR3 loop spans 13 amino acids. The V gene lost 6 bases and the J gene lost 5 bases, with 14 bases spanning the gap. CDR3 region: CSVTGGGDQPQHF. As DNA, the CDR3 is TGCAGCGTGACCGGGGGGGGTGATCAGCCCCAGCATTTT.

The J gene is TRBJ2-1, the V gene TRBV5-1; the D gene could be TRBD1 or TRBD2 (6 bases each). V was cut by 2 bases and J by 2 bases, with 14 bases left in between. This CDR3 comprises 16 residues. The germline gives CDR1 SGHRS, CDR2 YFSETQ. CDR3 amino acids: CASSFYGRDTYNEQFF. The CDR3 coding sequence is TGCGCCAGCAGCTTTTACGGGCGGGACACCTACAATGAGCAGTTCTTC.

The chain has TRBV2 and TRBJ2-7, with unresolved D. The V and J ends lost 5 bases and 3 bases respectively, with 17 bases between them. Germline V gives CDR1 SNHLY, CDR2 FYNNEI. The CDR3 sequence is 15 residues long. The CDR3 bases are TGTGCCAGCAGTCCGGTTTACAGTGCAAGCTACGAGCAGTACTTC. Encoded protein: CASSPVYSASYEQYF. Based on the CDR3 plus reference TRBV2 and TRBJ2-7, the full variable domain is EPEVTQTPSHQVTQMGQEVILRCVPISNHLYFYWYRQILGQKVEFLVSFYNNEISEKSEIFDDQFSVERPDGSNFTLKIRSTKLEDSAMYFCASSPVYSASYEQYFGPGTRLTVT.

The J gene is TRBJ2-2, the V gene TRBV29-1, with D perhaps matching TRBD2 (5 bases). This CDR3 contains 17 residues. Trimming removed 2 bases from V and 2 bases from J, with 18 bases in between. CDR1 SQVTM and CDR2 ANQGSEA come from the germline V gene. The CDR3 loop is CSVEKAATPKNTGELFF. As DNA, the CDR3 is TGCAGCGTTGAAAAAGCGGCTACCCCAAAAAACACCGGGGAGCTGTTTTTT.

In its sample, this clone was seen a few times. This chain uses TRBV7-2 with TRBJ1-4; D is unclear. The CDR3 consists of 14 residues. CDR1 is SGHTA, CDR2 FQGNSA, per germline. With 0 bases removed from V and 8 bases from J, the gap between germline ends came to 10 bases. The CDR3: CASSLAPVGEKLFF. DNA for the CDR3: TGTGCCAGCAGCTTAGCCCCTGTGGGGGAAAAACTGTTTTTT.

The gene calls are TRBV2 and TRBJ2-7, with D maybe TRBD2 (5 bases). Germline V gene sequence: CDR1 SNHLY, CDR2 FYNNEI. Trimming cost V 6 bases and J 4 bases, with 13 bases left between them. CDR3 length equals 13 residues. As DNA, the CDR3 is TGTGCCAGCAGCGAGTCTGGAGGATACGAGCAGTACTTC. Amino acids: CASSESGGYEQYF.

This clone was found a few times. The rearrangement joins TRBV28 to TRBJ1-5, with D maybe TRBD1 (5 bases). Trimming took 5 bases from V and 9 from J, leaving 8 bases between them. Germline CDR1 reads MDHEN; CDR2 reads SYDVKM. The CDR3 is 11 amino acids. CDR3 sequence: CASSPQGPQHF. The CDR3 DNA reads TGTGCCAGCAGTCCTCAGGGGCCCCAGCATTTT. Variable domain in full (rest from reference TRBV28 and TRBJ1-5): DVKVTQSSRYLVKRTGEKVFLECVQDMDHENMFWYRQDPGLGLRLIYFSYDVKMKEKGDIPEGYSVSREKKERFSLILESASTNQTSMYLCASSPQGPQHFGDGTRLSIL.

V usage is TRBV7-2 and J usage is TRBJ2-5, with unresolved D. Germline loops: CDR1 SGHTA, CDR2 FQGNSA. There are 15 residues in the CDR3. V shed 3 bases and J shed 0 bases, with 11 bases lying between them. CDR3 protein: CASSLGTWYQETQYF. The CDR3 coding sequence is TGTGCCAGCAGCTTGGGAACTTGGTACCAAGAGACCCAGTACTTC.

This clone appeared a few times. The rearrangement uses TRBV29-1 and TRBJ1-1; D ambiguous. Trimming stripped 7 bases from V and 1 base from J, with 10 bases between. The V gene's germline CDR1 is SQVTM and CDR2 ANQGSEA. This CDR3 has 12 amino acids. CDR3 sequence: CSGGRENTEAFF. DNA of the CDR3: TGCAGCGGCGGACGGGAGAACACTGAAGCTTTCTTT.

Note on this clone: A junction boundary mismatches the germline segment, possibly from a read error. The gene calls are TRBV4-2 and TRBJ1-2, with 8 bases fitting TRBD1. From germline, CDR1 is LGHNA and CDR2 YNFKEQ. CDR3 size: 14 residues. CDR3 sequence (DNA): TGTGCCAGCAGCCCCGGGGACAGGAGCTATCGCTACACCTTC. Amino acid sequence: CASSPGDRSYRYTF.

The chain joins TRBV28 to TRBJ2-6; 9 bases are a match to TRBD2. Trimming cost V 3 bases and J 4 bases; bases outside gene matches: 7. CDR1 and CDR2 from the germline V gene are MDHEN and SYDVKM. This CDR3 has 17 residues. The CDR3 is CASSFWREGPGANVLTF. CDR3 sequence (DNA): TGTGCCAGCAGTTTTTGGCGGGAGGGGCCCGGGGCCAACGTCCTGACTTTC.

This clone was found a few times. This sequence joins TRBV6-6 and TRBJ2-2, with 7 bases lining up with TRBD1. After removal of 6 bases from V and 4 bases from J, the junction contained 8 bases not matched to a gene. There are 15 residues in the CDR3. Germline V gives CDR1 MNHNY, CDR2 SVGAGI (reference sequence). The CDR3 sequence is CASRAAKGATGELFF. CDR3 sequence (DNA): TGTGCCAGCAGGGCAGCCAAGGGGGCCACCGGGGAGCTGTTTTTT.

The V and J genes are TRBV5-1 and TRBJ2-6; TRBD2 agrees at 12 bases. Germline CDR1 is SGHRS and CDR2 is YFSETQ. This CDR3 is built from 19 residues. Trimming cost V 0 bases and J 4 bases; bases outside gene matches: 8. The CDR3 sequence: CASSLVGTSGRAGANVLTF. DNA for the CDR3: TGCGCCAGCAGCTTGGTGGGGACTAGCGGGCGAGCCGGGGCCAACGTCCTGACTTTC. Looking up the rest from reference TRBV5-1 and TRBJ2-6 gives the full variable domain: KAGVTQTPRYLIKTRGQQVTLSCSPISGHRSVSWYQQTPGQGLQFLFEYFSETQRNKGNFPGRFSGRQFSNSRSEMNVSTLELGDSALYLCASSLVGTSGRAGANVLTFGAGSRLTVL.

The J gene is TRBJ1-1, the V gene TRBV30, with D unclear. The V gene lost 3 bases and the J gene lost 3 bases, with 11 bases spanning the gap. The germline CDR1 and CDR2 sequences are GTSNPN and SVGIG (reference sequence). CDR3 size: 13 residues. CDR3 bases: TGTGCCTGGAGCAACGGTGGGGACACTGAAGCTTTCTTT. Translating gives CAWSNGGDTEAFF.

V usage is TRBV27 and J usage is TRBJ2-1, with D maybe TRBD1 (5 bases). This CDR3 has 17 amino acids. V was pared by 5 bases and J by 6 bases, with 23 bases between. CDR1 and CDR2 (germline): MNHEY, SMNVEV (reference sequence). This chain's CDR3 is CASSIRQFSGLGNEQFF. CDR3 coding DNA: TGTGCCAGCAGTATAAGACAGTTCTCCGGTCTCGGCAATGAGCAGTTCTTC.

CDR3 region: CAWSPNPGQIRASTEAFF. The CDR3 DNA reads as TGTGCCTGGAGTCCAAATCCGGGGCAGATTAGGGCGAGCACTGAAGCTTTCTTT. The rearrangement joins TRBV30 to TRBJ1-1, with D perhaps TRBD1 (5 bases). Trimming shortened V by 2 bases and J by 4 bases, and 26 bases separated the two germline ends. The length of the CDR3 is 18 residues. CDR1 is GTSNPN and CDR2 is SVGIG in the germline V gene (reference sequence).

This clone has more than one count but fewer than ten. The V gene is TRBV2, the J gene TRBJ2-6; D is possibly TRBD2 (6 bases). CDR1 is SNHLY and CDR2 is FYNNEI in the germline V gene. Trimming took 5 bases from V and 1 from J, leaving 9 bases between them. This CDR3 is built from 15 residues. CDR3 DNA: TGTGCCAGCAGTTTACGGGGGTCTGGGGCCAACGTCCTGACTTTC. It yields the protein CASSLRGSGANVLTF.

The chain links TRBV29-1 to TRBJ1-2, with D maybe TRBD1 (5 bases). The CDR3 spans 13 residues. Deletions cut 4 bases from V and 2 bases from J, with 11 bases between. Germline loops: CDR1 SQVTM, CDR2 ANQGSEA. DNA for the CDR3: TGCAGCGTTGTCTATCGACAGAACTATGGCTACACCTTC. This sequence encodes CSVVYRQNYGYTF.

The J gene is TRBJ2-3, the V gene TRBV29-1; 7 nucleotides match TRBD1. From germline, CDR1 is SQVTM and CDR2 ANQGSEA. The CDR3 runs 15 residues. V shed 4 bases and J 5 bases; nucleotides not matched to a gene: 12. CDR3 bases: TGCAGCGTTGTGAATAGGGGGCGCAGTGGAGATACGCAGTATTTT. Amino acid sequence: CSVVNRGRSGDTQYF.

V is TRBV5-6 and J is TRBJ1-1; D not certain. The CDR3 covers 16 residues. Deletions cut 1 base from V and 1 base from J, with 14 bases between. The germline V gene has CDR1 SGHDT and CDR2 YYEEEE. The CDR3 DNA sequence: TGTGCCAGCAGCTTGTGGGTTCTGGAAAAGAACACTGAAGCTTTCTTT. Translation: CASSLWVLEKNTEAFF.